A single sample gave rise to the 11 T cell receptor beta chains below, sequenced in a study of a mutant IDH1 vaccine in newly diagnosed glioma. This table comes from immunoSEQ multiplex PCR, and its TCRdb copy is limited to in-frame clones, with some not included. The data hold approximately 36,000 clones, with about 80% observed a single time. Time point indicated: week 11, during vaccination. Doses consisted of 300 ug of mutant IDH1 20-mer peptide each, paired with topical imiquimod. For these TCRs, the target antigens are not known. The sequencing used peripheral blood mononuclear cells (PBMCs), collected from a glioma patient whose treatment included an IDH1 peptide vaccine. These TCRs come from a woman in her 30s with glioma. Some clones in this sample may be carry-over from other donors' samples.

CDR3 residues: CSVTGIRETQYF. As DNA, the CDR3 is TGCAGCGTTACAGGGATTCGGGAGACCCAGTACTTC. The V gene is TRBV29-1, the J gene TRBJ2-5, with a tentative D call TRBD1 (6 bases). The germline V gene encodes CDR1 SQVTM and CDR2 ANQGSEA. The CDR3 extends over 12 amino acids. V was trimmed by 5 bases and J by 5 bases, leaving 12 bases between them.

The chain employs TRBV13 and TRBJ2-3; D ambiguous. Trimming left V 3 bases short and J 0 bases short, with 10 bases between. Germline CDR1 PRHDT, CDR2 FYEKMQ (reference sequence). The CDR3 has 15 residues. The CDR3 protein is CASSLTETSTDTQYF. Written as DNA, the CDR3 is TGTGCCAGCAGCTTGACGGAAACTAGCACAGATACGCAGTATTTT.

The CDR3 spells CAISDSGREQFF. The CDR3 DNA is TGTGCCATCAGTGACAGCGGACGGGAGCAGTTCTTC. This rearrangement joins TRBV10-3 to TRBJ2-1, with a tentative D call TRBD2 (5 bases). Trimming took off 3 bases at V and 10 bases at J, with 10 bases between the two ends. Looked up from germline, CDR1 is ENHRY and CDR2 is SYGVKD. The CDR3 has 12 amino acids.

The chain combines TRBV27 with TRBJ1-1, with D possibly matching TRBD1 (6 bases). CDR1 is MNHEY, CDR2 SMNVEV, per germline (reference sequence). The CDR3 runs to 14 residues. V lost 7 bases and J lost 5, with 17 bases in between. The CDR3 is CASTPTGGRTEAFF. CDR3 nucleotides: TGTGCCAGCACCCCGACCGGGGGCAGAACTGAAGCTTTCTTT.

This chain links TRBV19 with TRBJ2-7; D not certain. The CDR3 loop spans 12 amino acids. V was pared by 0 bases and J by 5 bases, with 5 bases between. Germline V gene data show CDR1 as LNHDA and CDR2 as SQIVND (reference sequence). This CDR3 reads CASSIDPNEQYF. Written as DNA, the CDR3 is TGTGCCAGTAGTATAGATCCGAACGAGCAGTACTTC.

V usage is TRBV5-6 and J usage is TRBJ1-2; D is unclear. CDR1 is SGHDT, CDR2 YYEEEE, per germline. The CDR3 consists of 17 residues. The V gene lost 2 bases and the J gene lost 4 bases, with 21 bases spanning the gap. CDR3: CASSFPPGQKSLYGYTF. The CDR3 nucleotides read TGTGCCAGCAGCTTCCCTCCGGGTCAAAAAAGCCTCTATGGCTACACCTTC.

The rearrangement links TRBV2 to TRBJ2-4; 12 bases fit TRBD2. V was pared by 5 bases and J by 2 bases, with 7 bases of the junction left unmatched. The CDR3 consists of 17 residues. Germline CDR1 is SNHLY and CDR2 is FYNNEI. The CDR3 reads CASSIGLAGSSKNIQYF. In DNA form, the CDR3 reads TGTGCCAGCAGTATAGGACTAGCGGGATCTTCCAAAAACATTCAGTACTTC. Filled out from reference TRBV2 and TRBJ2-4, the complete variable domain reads EPEVTQTPSHQVTQMGQEVILRCVPISNHLYFYWYRQILGQKVEFLVSFYNNEISEKSEIFDDQFSVERPDGSNFTLKIRSTKLEDSAMYFCASSIGLAGSSKNIQYFGAGTRLSVL.

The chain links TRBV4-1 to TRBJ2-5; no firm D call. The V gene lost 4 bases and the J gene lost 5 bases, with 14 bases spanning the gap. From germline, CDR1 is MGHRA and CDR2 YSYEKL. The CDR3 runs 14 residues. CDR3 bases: TGCGCCAGCAGCCCCCGGTCAGCTCGGGAGACCCAGTACTTC. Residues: CASSPRSARETQYF.

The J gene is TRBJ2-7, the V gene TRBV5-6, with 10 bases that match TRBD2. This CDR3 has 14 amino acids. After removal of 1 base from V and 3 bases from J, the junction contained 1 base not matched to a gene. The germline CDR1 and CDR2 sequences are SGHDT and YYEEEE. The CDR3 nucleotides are TGTGCCAGCAGCTTGAGCGGGAGGGGCTACGAGCAGTACTTC. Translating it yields CASSLSGRGYEQYF. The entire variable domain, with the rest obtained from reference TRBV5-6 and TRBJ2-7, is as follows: DAGVTQSPTHLIKTRGQQVTLRCSPKSGHDTVSWYQQALGQGPQFIFQYYEEEERQRGNFPDRFSGHQFPNYSSELNVNALLLGDSALYLCASSLSGRGYEQYFGPGTRLTVT.

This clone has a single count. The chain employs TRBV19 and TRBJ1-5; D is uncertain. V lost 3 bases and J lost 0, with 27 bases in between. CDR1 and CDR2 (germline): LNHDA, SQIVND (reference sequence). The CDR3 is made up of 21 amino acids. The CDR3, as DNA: TGTGCCAGTAGTATCGCCCCACGTGATGTATGGGAGCCTTATAGCAATCAGCCCCAGCATTTT. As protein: CASSIAPRDVWEPYSNQPQHF.

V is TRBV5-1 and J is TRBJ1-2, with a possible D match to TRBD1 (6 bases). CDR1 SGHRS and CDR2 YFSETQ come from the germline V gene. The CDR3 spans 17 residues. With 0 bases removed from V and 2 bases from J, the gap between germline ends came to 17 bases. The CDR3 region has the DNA TGCGCCAGCAGCTTGGAGTGGCTGCGGACAGACAACTATGGCTACACCTTC. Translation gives CASSLEWLRTDNYGYTF.